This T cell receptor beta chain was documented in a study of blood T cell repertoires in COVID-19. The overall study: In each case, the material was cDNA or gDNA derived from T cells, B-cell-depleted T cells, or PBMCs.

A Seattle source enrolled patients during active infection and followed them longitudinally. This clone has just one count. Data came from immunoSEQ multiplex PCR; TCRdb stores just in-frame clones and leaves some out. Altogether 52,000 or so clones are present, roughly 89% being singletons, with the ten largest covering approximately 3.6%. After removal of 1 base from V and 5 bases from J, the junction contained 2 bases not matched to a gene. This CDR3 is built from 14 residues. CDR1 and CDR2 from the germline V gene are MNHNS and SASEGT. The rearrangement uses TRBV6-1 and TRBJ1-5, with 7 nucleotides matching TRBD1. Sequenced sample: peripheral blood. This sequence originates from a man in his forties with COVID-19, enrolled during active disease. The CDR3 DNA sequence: TGTGCCAGCAGTGAAGACAGGGGTGATCAGCCCCAGCATTTT. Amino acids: CASSEDRGDQPQHF.